The 25 T cell receptor beta chains below all came from one sample that was sequenced in a study of control samples from healthy donors and cancer patients (dated by TCRdb to 2020 to 2022). To prepare the library, the immunoSEQ multiplex PCR assay was applied. This immuneACCESS table, as held by TCRdb, lists in-frame sequences with V and J called but not all clones. Of the missing ones, under half trace to an unresolved V gene in checked studies; the others have no known cause. Counted in this sample were some 100,000 clones; roughly nine tenths of them appeared once. 1.3% of the sample goes to the ten largest clones. The sample taken for sequencing was blood. Every receptor here comes from a woman aged 45 to 65 in good health.

V usage is TRBV11-2 and J usage is TRBJ1-3; 8 bases map to TRBD1. This CDR3 comprises 14 residues. Unmatched junction bases numbered 0, after V lost 3 bases and J lost 2 bases. The germline CDR1 and CDR2 sequences are SGHAT and FQNNGV. The DNA of the CDR3 is TGTGCCAGCAGCTTGACAGGGGCTGGAAACACCATATATTTT. Translation: CASSLTGAGNTIYF.

CDR3 region: CASSVFGGVGTDTQYF. DNA for the CDR3: TGTGCCAGCAGCGTTTTCGGGGGGGTGGGCACAGATACGCAGTATTTT. The rearrangement uses TRBV9 and TRBJ2-3; TRBD2 agrees at 8 bases. Germline V gene lookup returns CDR1 SGDLS and CDR2 YYNGEE. V shed 2 bases, J shed 1 base, and the junction held 6 bases outside the gene matches. This CDR3 comprises 16 residues.

The genes are TRBV7-8 and TRBJ1-5; 11 positions agree with TRBD1. CDR1 is SGHVS, CDR2 FQNEAQ, per germline. Trimming took 5 bases from V and 4 from J; bases not matched to a gene: 1. The CDR3 is 14 residues long. CDR3 residues: CASSRDRGNQPQHF. The DNA of the CDR3 is TGTGCCAGCAGCAGGGACAGGGGGAATCAGCCCCAGCATTTT.

The chain links TRBV4-1 to TRBJ1-2, with TRBD1 matching 7 bases. V shed 0 bases and J 5 bases; nucleotides not matched to a gene: 9. The CDR3 is 16 amino acids. Germline V CDR1 and CDR2: MGHRA, YSYEKL. The CDR3 DNA reads TGCGCCAGCAGCCAAGATTCACAGGGGAGCCCGTATGGCTACACCTTC. Amino acids: CASSQDSQGSPYGYTF.

This rearrangement joins TRBV12-3 or TRBV12-4 to TRBJ2-7, with a possible D match to TRBD1 (6 bases). CDR3 length: 13 residues. V lost 6 bases and J 4 bases, leaving 13 bases between the germline ends. DNA for the CDR3: TGTGCCAGCAGCCTAGACAGGAAATACGAGCAGTACTTC. Amino acid sequence: CASSLDRKYEQYF.

This CDR3 is CASSVDRNNSPLHF. The CDR3 DNA follows: TGTGCCAGCAGCGTTGACAGGAATAATTCACCCCTCCACTTT. V usage is TRBV11-2 and J usage is TRBJ1-6, with TRBD1 as a possible D gene (6 bases). Germline V CDR1 and CDR2: SGHAT, FQNNGV. The CDR3 is made up of 14 amino acids. Between the trimmed V and J ends, which lost 5 bases and 5 bases, there was a span of 10 bases.

V gene TRBV5-1 combines with J gene TRBJ1-2; the D gene is possibly TRBD1 (5 bases). The germline V gene has CDR1 SGHRS and CDR2 YFSETQ. This CDR3 comprises 15 residues. Between the trimmed V and J ends, which lost 0 bases and 0 bases, there was a span of 9 bases. The CDR3 here is CASSLGGLSNYGYTF. The CDR3 nucleotides read TGCGCCAGCAGCTTGGGGGGCCTCTCTAACTATGGCTACACCTTC.

J is TRBJ2-7 and V is TRBV20-1, with 7 bases fitting TRBD1. This CDR3 is 13 amino acids long. V dropped 3 bases and J dropped 7; count of bases not matched to a gene: 9. CDR1 DFQATT and CDR2 SNEGSKA come from the germline V gene (reference sequence). Here the CDR3 DNA reads TGCAGTGCTAGTCGTAGGGGGCTCGGGGAGCAGTACTTC. Encoded protein: CSASRRGLGEQYF.

This clone has more than one count but fewer than ten. This chain links TRBV15 with TRBJ2-7; TRBD2 matches at 15 bases. The germline CDR1 and CDR2 sequences are LNHNV and YYDKDF (reference sequence). The J segment lost 6 bases and the V segment lost 3 bases, leaving 3 bases of the junction unmatched. The CDR3 runs 15 residues. CDR3 loop: CATSRGLAGGTEQYF. In DNA form, the CDR3 reads TGTGCCACCAGCAGGGGACTAGCGGGAGGTACCGAGCAGTACTTC. Looking up the rest from reference TRBV15 and TRBJ2-7 gives the full variable domain: DAMVIQNPRYQVTQFGKPVTLSCSQTLNHNVMYWYQQKSSQAPKLLFHYYDKDFNNEADTPDNFQSRRPNTSFCFLDIRSPGLGDTAMYLCATSRGLAGGTEQYFGPGTRLTVT.

The rearrangement uses TRBV11-3 and TRBJ1-1; no clear D gene. V dropped 1 base and J dropped 4 bases, with 7 bases sitting between them. The CDR3 consists of 13 residues. Germline V gives CDR1 SGHNT, CDR2 YENEEA. The CDR3 DNA reads as TGTGCCAGCAGCTTAGTAGGTCGCACTGAAGCTTTCTTT. Encoded protein: CASSLVGRTEAFF.

The chain is built from TRBV5-5 and TRBJ1-1, with 7 bases matching TRBD1. The CDR3 extends over 15 amino acids. Trimming removed 1 base from V and 2 bases from J; junction bases left unmatched: 5. Germline values: CDR1 SGHKS, CDR2 YYEKEE (reference sequence). The CDR3 sequence is CASSLLQGTNTEAFF. As DNA, the CDR3 is TGTGCCAGCAGCTTGTTACAGGGGACCAACACTGAAGCTTTCTTT.

This chain joins TRBV9 and TRBJ1-4; possible D gene TRBD1, 6 bases. There are 16 residues in the CDR3. Trimming cost V 4 bases and J 5 bases, with 18 bases left between them. From germline, CDR1 is SGDLS and CDR2 YYNGEE. The CDR3 region is CASSTRPGHQNEKLFF. CDR3 DNA: TGTGCCAGCAGCACCCGCCCGGGACACCAGAATGAAAAACTGTTTTTT.

V gene TRBV6-4 combines with J gene TRBJ1-6; D possibly corresponds to TRBD1 (6 bases). The CDR3 runs 15 residues. The germline gives CDR1 MRHNA, CDR2 SNTAGT. Deletions cut 3 bases from V and 7 bases from J, with 13 bases between. The CDR3 loop reads CASSEFGGQNSPLHF. CDR3 nucleotides: TGTGCCAGCAGTGAATTCGGGGGGCAAAATTCACCCCTCCACTTT.

The rearrangement joins TRBV16 to TRBJ1-4; no clear D. This CDR3 has 18 residues. With 0 bases removed from V and 6 bases from J, the gap between germline ends came to 20 bases. CDR1 and CDR2 from the germline V gene are KGHSY and FQNENV. The CDR3 DNA is TGTGCCAGCAGCCAATCACGGGTCTACCAAGGCGGGGATGAAAAACTGTTTTTT. Its translation is CASSQSRVYQGGDEKLFF. The complete variable domain, with remaining parts taken from reference TRBV16 and TRBJ1-4, reads GEEVAQTPKHLVRGEGQKAKLYCAPIKGHSYVFWYQQVLKNEFKFLISFQNENVFDETGMPKERFSAKCLPNSPCSLEIQATKLEDSAVYFCASSQSRVYQGGDEKLFFGSGTQLSVL.

This clone was detected a few times. The chain uses TRBV28 and TRBJ2-3; D gene uncertain. Germline-derived CDR1 and CDR2 are MDHEN and SYDVKM. The V and J ends lost 5 bases and 6 bases respectively, with 15 bases between them. This CDR3 comprises 14 residues. CDR3 in DNA: TGTGCCAGCAGTCCTGCCCCCCCCGGTGATACGCAGTATTTT. It specifies CASSPAPPGDTQYF.

The chain joins TRBV18 to TRBJ2-3; 7 nucleotides agree with TRBD2. There are 15 residues in the CDR3. Germline lookup yields CDR1 KGHSH and CDR2 LQKENI. V lost 2 bases, J lost 2 bases, and 4 bases stayed unmatched. CDR3 DNA sequence: TGTGCCAGCTCACCAGGGCGGGGGTTCACAGATACGCAGTATTTT. Encoded protein: CASSPGRGFTDTQYF.

V and J are TRBV12-3 or TRBV12-4 and TRBJ1-2; D unclear. V was pared by 2 bases and J by 4 bases, with 8 bases between. This CDR3 has 13 amino acids. The CDR3 loop is CASSLSPPYGYTF. The CDR3 DNA is TGTGCCAGCAGTTTATCACCACCCTATGGCTACACCTTC.

This chain joins TRBV28 and TRBJ2-3; tentative D call: TRBD2 (5 bases). V lost 4 bases and J lost 5, with 16 bases in between. CDR1 is MDHEN, CDR2 SYDVKM, per germline. CDR3 length: 15 amino acids. Here the CDR3 reads CASSSGAELGDTQYF. Written as DNA, the CDR3 is TGTGCCAGCAGTTCCGGAGCGGAGTTGGGAGATACGCAGTATTTT.

The chain is built from TRBV5-8 and TRBJ2-7; D unclear. CDR1 and CDR2 (germline): SGHTS, YDEGEE. The CDR3 totals 15 residues. Deletions cut 0 bases from V and 2 bases from J, with 12 bases between. The CDR3 sequence is CASSLGASTAYEQYF. The CDR3 bases are TGTGCCAGCAGCTTGGGAGCCAGTACCGCCTACGAGCAGTACTTC.

The rearrangement joins TRBV7-2 to TRBJ1-2, with TRBD1 as a possible D gene (5 bases). V gave up 1 base and J gave up 4 bases, with 16 bases separating them. Germline CDR1 SGHTA, CDR2 FQGNSA. The CDR3 has 16 residues. CDR3 nucleotide sequence: TGTGCCAGCAGCTTAGATTGGGTGGGGGGAGGCTATGGCTACACCTTC. Translating gives CASSLDWVGGGYGYTF.

The rearrangement links TRBV18 to TRBJ1-1; the D gene is possibly TRBD1 (5 bases). The CDR3 is 13 residues long. Trimming removed 6 bases at V and 1 base at J, with 9 bases between. Per germline, CDR1 KGHSH and CDR2 LQKENI. The CDR3 DNA sequence: TGTGCCAGCTCGGCCGGACAGAACACTGAAGCTTTCTTT. It translates to CASSAGQNTEAFF.

This chain links TRBV7-2 with TRBJ1-6; TRBD1 agrees at 11 bases. Germline CDR1 reads SGHTA; CDR2 reads FQGNSA. J gave up 13 bases and V 5 bases, and 10 bases lay outside the gene matches. The CDR3 sequence is 15 residues long. Written as DNA, the CDR3 is TGTGCCAGCAGCAGAGGGGACAGGGGGGTAAGGCCCCTCCACTTT. Translation gives CASSRGDRGVRPLHF.

The chain couples TRBV7-2 to TRBJ2-1; D not certain. The V gene lost 6 bases and the J gene lost 4 bases, with 13 bases spanning the gap. Germline values: CDR1 SGHTA, CDR2 FQGNSA. CDR3 length equals 14 residues. CDR3 DNA sequence: TGTGCCAGCAGACCCACCACTGGATACAATGAGCAGTTCTTC. Protein: CASRPTTGYNEQFF.

The CDR3 region is CASSRDPNTEAFF. DNA of the CDR3: TGTGCCAGCAGCCGGGACCCGAACACTGAAGCTTTCTTT. This chain uses TRBV7-2 with TRBJ1-1; perhaps TRBD1 as D (5 bases). V lost 5 bases to trimming and J lost 1 base, with 8 bases between them. Germline-derived CDR1 and CDR2 are SGHTA and FQGNSA. The CDR3 covers 13 residues.

This rearrangement joins TRBV5-1 to TRBJ1-2; possible D gene TRBD1, 5 bases. The CDR3 spans 14 residues. Trimming took off 0 bases at V and 8 bases at J, with 14 bases between the two ends. Per germline, CDR1 SGHRS and CDR2 YFSETQ. The CDR3: CASSLEAGLGGYTF. The CDR3 region has the DNA TGCGCCAGCAGCTTGGAGGCAGGGTTAGGCGGCTACACCTTC.